This T cell receptor (gamma chain) originates from a study of intestinal T cells in coeliac disease. LymphoTrack primers amplified TRG sequences from roughly 210 ng of biopsy DNA. TCRdb re-called clones from the multiplex PCR reads using CATT. The sample yields about 420 gamma-chain clones, 35% to 50% seen once. About this clone itself: Antigen: not known.

For each case, the template was genomic DNA from ten roughly 5-µm formalin-fixed paraffin-embedded scrolls. Surplus formalin-fixed paraffin-embedded duodenal biopsies not needed for diagnosis were used, fully anonymised. CDR3 length: 15 residues. Trimming removed 8 bases from V and 6 bases from J; junction bases left unmatched: 17. Points from the study as a whole: TRD kmer-based clustering correctly classified all 20 or so biopsies in training, with reported leave-one-out accuracy of around 90%.

V is TRGV10 and J is TRGJ1 or TRGJ2. TRGV10 is noted as an ORF with a role that remains uncertain. The sequenced sample consisted of a duodenal biopsy. The TCR originated in a human donor who served as a control with a normal duodenal biopsy, not a healthy volunteer. The CDR3 sequence: CAAWDRVGQCYKKLF. The CDR3 DNA sequence: TGTGCTGCGTGGGATCGGGTGGGGCAGTGTTATAAGAAACTCTTT.